This T cell receptor (beta chain) was recorded in a study of blood T cell repertoires in COVID-19. Study information: From the United States, Italy and Spain came samples of acute and convalescent COVID-19. T cells, B-cell-depleted T cells, or PBMCs supplied cDNA or gDNA.

Authors' methods: Nucleated cell number was recorded as an estimate derived from reference gene primer amplification. Assay used: immunoSEQ multiplex PCR; TCRdb lists only in-frame clones, some missing. V, J and clone size reflect that table, while D and trimming were determined from the DNA. The sample contains around 210,000 clones, about 91% of which appear only once. The junction had 9 bases not matched to a gene; V was cut back by 6 bases and J by 8 bases. CDR1 LGHNA and CDR2 YNFKEQ come from the germline V gene. The CDR3 spans 14 residues. This chain uses TRBV4-2 with TRBJ2-1, with 8 bases fitting TRBD1. Sequencing used peripheral blood. This TCR was recovered from a man aged 18 to 29 with active or convalescent COVID-19. The CDR3 sequence is CASRPGQVGDEQFF. The CDR3, as DNA: TGTGCCAGCAGACCGGGACAGGTAGGGGATGAGCAGTTCTTC.